A single sample is the source of the 22 T cell receptor beta chains below, sequenced in a study of shared clonotypes between healthy human individuals. The data were produced by immunoSEQ multiplex PCR, yet TCRdb's version contains in-frame clones alone and is incomplete. The table has approximately 110,000 clones, about 70% seen once. Sequencing was done on a sample of memory CD8+ T cells sorted from blood. Stated subset: CD45RO+ cells pooled with CCR7-negative TemRA cells. Receptor source: a woman between 25 and 40 years old in good health.

The CDR3 protein is CASSLVSQETQYF. Written as DNA, the CDR3 is TGCGCCAGCAGCTTGGTGTCACAAGAGACCCAGTACTTC. The V and J genes are TRBV5-1 and TRBJ2-5; no clear D. The CDR3 has 13 amino acids. Germline V gene lookup returns CDR1 SGHRS and CDR2 YFSETQ. Trimming took 0 bases from V and 2 from J, leaving 5 bases between them.

This clone was counted between two and nine times. The chain carries TRBV15 and TRBJ2-1; D gene unclear. This CDR3 has 16 amino acids. Between the trimmed V and J ends, which lost 0 bases and 0 bases, there was a span of 9 bases. Looked up from germline, CDR1 is LNHNV and CDR2 is YYDKDF (reference sequence). The CDR3 DNA reads TGTGCCACCAGCAGAGACACTTCTAGCTCCTACAATGAGCAGTTCTTC. The encoded protein is CATSRDTSSSYNEQFF.

The chain has TRBV5-5 and TRBJ2-7; maybe TRBD1 (5 bases). CDR3 length: 14 amino acids. Per the germline V gene, CDR1 is SGHKS and CDR2 is YYEKEE (reference sequence). V lost 2 bases and J 3 bases, leaving 12 bases between the germline ends. CDR3: CASSFDSLYYEQYF. CDR3 bases: TGTGCCAGCAGCTTCGACAGCTTATACTACGAGCAGTACTTC.

The CDR3 sequence is CASSFPGLAGGSSYNEQFF. DNA of the CDR3: TGCGCCAGCAGCTTTCCGGGACTAGCGGGAGGGAGCTCCTACAATGAGCAGTTCTTC. This chain joins TRBV5-1 and TRBJ2-1; 16 positions agree with TRBD2. CDR3 length equals 19 residues. The germline V gene has CDR1 SGHRS and CDR2 YFSETQ. The junction had 5 bases not matched to a gene; V was cut back by 2 bases and J by 0 bases. Complete variable domain (other parts from reference TRBV5-1 and TRBJ2-1): KAGVTQTPRYLIKTRGQQVTLSCSPISGHRSVSWYQQTPGQGLQFLFEYFSETQRNKGNFPGRFSGRQFSNSRSEMNVSTLELGDSALYLCASSFPGLAGGSSYNEQFFGPGTRLTVL.

The CDR3 reads CASSLAIQTSINEQFF. In DNA form, the CDR3 reads TGTGCCAGCAGCTTAGCGATCCAGACATCAATCAATGAGCAGTTCTTC. This chain links TRBV7-8 with TRBJ2-1; D remains ambiguous. The germline V gene has CDR1 SGHVS and CDR2 FQNEAQ. The V gene lost 0 bases and the J gene lost 6 bases, with 15 bases spanning the gap. The CDR3 is 16 residues long.

This chain joins TRBV4-1 and TRBJ1-1, with D possibly matching TRBD1 (5 bases). Per the germline V gene, CDR1 is MGHRA and CDR2 is YSYEKL. With 0 bases removed from V and 5 bases from J, the gap between germline ends came to 16 bases. This CDR3 comprises 16 residues. In DNA form, the CDR3 reads TGCGCCAGCAGCCAAGATCGGGCCTGGAGGGGAACTGAAGCTTTCTTT. Translation gives CASSQDRAWRGTEAFF.

V usage is TRBV10-3 and J usage is TRBJ2-1; 8 bases fit TRBD2. With V trimmed by 2 bases and J by 0 bases, 9 bases remained unmatched. This CDR3 has 18 residues. Germline-derived CDR1 and CDR2 are ENHRY and SYGVKD. CDR3 DNA: TGTGCCATCAGTGAGCGTGGGACTAGTCTTAACTCCTACAATGAGCAGTTCTTC. Protein: CAISERGTSLNSYNEQFF.

In its sample, this clone is medium-sized. This sequence joins TRBV13 and TRBJ2-7, with D possibly being TRBD2 (6 bases). V lost 3 bases and J 0 bases, leaving 9 bases between the germline ends. Germline V gene data show CDR1 as PRHDT and CDR2 as FYEKMQ (reference sequence). The CDR3 extends over 14 amino acids. For the CDR3, the DNA is TGTGCCAGCAGCTTGGGAGGCTTCTCCTACGAGCAGTACTTC. Protein product: CASSLGGFSYEQYF. Complete variable domain (other parts from reference TRBV13 and TRBJ2-7): AAGVIQSPRHLIKEKRETATLKCYPIPRHDTVYWYQQGPGQDPQFLISFYEKMQSDKGSIPDRFSAQQFSDYHSELNMSSLELGDSALYFCASSLGGFSYEQYFGPGTRLTVT.

V gene TRBV27 combines with J gene TRBJ1-2; D not resolved. The CDR3 runs to 13 residues. V was shortened by 2 bases and J by 4 bases, with 8 bases between the two germline ends. Germline CDR1 reads MNHEY; CDR2 reads SMNVEV (reference sequence). CDR3 sequence: CASSLRFGYGYTF. The CDR3 bases are TGTGCCAGCAGTTTAAGGTTTGGCTATGGCTACACCTTC.

The chain couples TRBV5-4 to TRBJ2-3, with D hard to call. The V and J ends lost 1 base and 8 bases respectively, with 5 bases between them. The CDR3 sequence is 11 residues long. Germline CDR1 is SGHNT and CDR2 is YYREEE (reference sequence). The CDR3 sequence: CASSLLGTQYF. As DNA, the CDR3 is TGTGCCAGCAGCTTGCTTGGTACGCAGTATTTT.

J is TRBJ1-1 and V is TRBV4-1, with D tentatively TRBD1 (5 bases). CDR1 is MGHRA and CDR2 is YSYEKL in the germline V gene. This CDR3 contains 15 residues. The V end lost 1 base, the J end lost 1 base, and 10 bases lay between the germline ends. CDR3 amino acids: CASSQVGGENTEAFF. CDR3 nucleotide sequence: TGCGCCAGCAGCCAAGTCGGGGGGGAGAACACTGAAGCTTTCTTT.

The chain couples TRBV5-6 to TRBJ2-3; 9 nucleotides line up with TRBD2. The germline gives CDR1 SGHDT, CDR2 YYEEEE. The CDR3 extends over 16 amino acids. V trimming: 2 bases; J trimming: 2 bases; junction bases outside the gene matches: 6. The CDR3 protein is CASSFTGTSITDTQYF. CDR3 nucleotide sequence: TGTGCCAGCAGCTTTACCGGGACTAGCATCACAGATACGCAGTATTTT.

This clone was picked up a small number of times. The CDR3 coding sequence is TGCGCCAGCAGTGCACAGGGACCCTATGGCTACACCTTC. It specifies CASSAQGPYGYTF. V and J are TRBV10-1 and TRBJ1-2; TRBD1 is a possible D gene (6 bases). The germline V and J ends were trimmed by 4 bases and 4 bases, with 10 bases remaining between them. The germline V gene has CDR1 WNHNN and CDR2 SYGVQD (reference sequence). The CDR3 covers 13 residues.

The rearrangement joins TRBV9 to TRBJ1-4; possible D gene TRBD1, 6 bases. The CDR3 runs to 14 residues. Between the trimmed V and J ends, which lost 3 bases and 8 bases, there was a span of 14 bases. Per the germline V gene, CDR1 is SGDLS and CDR2 is YYNGEE. The CDR3 region has the DNA TGTGCCAGCAGCGATGGCGGGGGGCTCGAAAAACTGTTTTTT. The encoded protein is CASSDGGGLEKLFF.

The V gene is TRBV19, the J gene TRBJ1-2, with 7 bases aligning to TRBD1. Germline V CDR1 and CDR2: LNHDA, SQIVND (reference sequence). V shed 4 bases and J 8 bases; nucleotides not matched to a gene: 7. The CDR3 is made up of 13 amino acids. The CDR3 sequence is CASSTGGTGGYTF. The CDR3 DNA is TGTGCCAGTAGTACAGGGGGTACGGGCGGCTACACCTTC.

The V and J genes are TRBV9 and TRBJ2-2; the D gene is possibly TRBD2 (6 bases). This CDR3 region has 14 residues. The germline gives CDR1 SGDLS, CDR2 YYNGEE. The germline V and J ends were trimmed by 2 bases and 6 bases, with 11 bases remaining between them. The CDR3 sequence is CASSVSWGAGELFF. The CDR3, as DNA: TGTGCCAGCAGCGTGAGCTGGGGGGCCGGGGAGCTGTTTTTT.

This clone was seen only a few times. DNA of the CDR3: TGTGCCAGCAGTTTATCCAGACAGGGTTATAGCAATCAGCCCCAGCATTTT. Translated, it gives CASSLSRQGYSNQPQHF. This rearrangement joins TRBV28 to TRBJ1-5; TRBD1 matches at 7 bases. This CDR3 is built from 17 residues. Germline lookup yields CDR1 MDHEN and CDR2 SYDVKM. J was trimmed by 0 bases and V by 1 base; bases with no gene match: 6. The full variable domain, rest sourced from reference TRBV28 and TRBJ1-5, is DVKVTQSSRYLVKRTGEKVFLECVQDMDHENMFWYRQDPGLGLRLIYFSYDVKMKEKGDIPEGYSVSREKKERFSLILESASTNQTSMYLCASSLSRQGYSNQPQHFGDGTRLSIL.

The chain joins TRBV5-6 to TRBJ2-7; D perhaps matches TRBD2 (6 bases). CDR3 length: 18 amino acids. V shed 1 base and J shed 1 base, with 21 bases lying between them. Germline values: CDR1 SGHDT, CDR2 YYEEEE. CDR3 amino acids: CASSLWQGPTGDSYEQYF. The CDR3, as DNA: TGTGCCAGCAGCTTGTGGCAGGGTCCGACGGGGGATTCCTACGAGCAGTACTTC.

The V gene is TRBV28, the J gene TRBJ1-6; D unclear. The CDR3 is 16 residues long. Trimming shortened V by 4 bases and J by 4 bases, and 14 bases separated the two germline ends. In germline, CDR1 is MDHEN, CDR2 SYDVKM. CDR3 amino acids: CASSSPRLGYNSPLHF. The CDR3 coding sequence is TGTGCCAGCAGTTCTCCCCGCCTGGGGTATAATTCACCCCTCCACTTT.

The chain joins TRBV7-1 to TRBJ1-5; TRBD1 agrees at 7 bases. TRBV7-1 is reported as an ORF; its role is uncertain. With V trimmed by 5 bases and J by 9 bases, 10 bases remained unmatched. The CDR3 runs to 14 residues. CDR3 sequence reads: CASSPDRESRPQHF. Here the CDR3 DNA reads TGTGCCAGCAGCCCTGACAGGGAATCGCGGCCCCAGCATTTT.

In this sample, this clone turned up many times. The chain joins TRBV28 to TRBJ2-7; D unresolved. Germline V lookup: CDR1 MDHEN, CDR2 SYDVKM. This CDR3 has 15 residues. Trimming pared 3 bases from V and 2 bases from J, leaving 14 bases between. The CDR3 loop reads CASSFHSEDTYEQYF. The CDR3 bases are TGTGCCAGCAGTTTCCATAGTGAGGATACCTACGAGCAGTACTTC.

This CDR3 is CASSEWLTTYEQYF. The CDR3 nucleotides read TGTGCCAGCAGTGAGTGGCTTACAACCTACGAGCAGTACTTC. The V gene is TRBV2, the J gene TRBJ2-7; D not resolved. The CDR3 length is 14 residues. V lost 3 bases, J lost 2 bases, and 11 bases lay in between. The germline V gene encodes CDR1 SNHLY and CDR2 FYNNEI.